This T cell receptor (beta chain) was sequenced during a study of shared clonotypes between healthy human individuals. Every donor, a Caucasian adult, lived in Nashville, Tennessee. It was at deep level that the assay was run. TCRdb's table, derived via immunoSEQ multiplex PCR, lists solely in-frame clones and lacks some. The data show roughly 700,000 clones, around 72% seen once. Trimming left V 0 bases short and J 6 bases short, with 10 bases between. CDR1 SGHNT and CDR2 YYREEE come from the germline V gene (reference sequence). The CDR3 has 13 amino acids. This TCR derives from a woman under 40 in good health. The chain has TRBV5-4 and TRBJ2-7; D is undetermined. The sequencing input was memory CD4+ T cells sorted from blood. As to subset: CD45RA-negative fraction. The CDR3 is CASSLDQPAEQYF. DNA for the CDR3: TGTGCCAGCAGCTTGGACCAGCCAGCCGAGCAGTACTTC.